The rows below give T cell receptor beta chains drawn from one sample of a study of patients and donors after allogeneic stem cell transplantation. TCRdb fed the RT-PCR reads into MiXCR, producing one record per CDR3 protein. The sample includes roughly 140,000 distinct CDR3 sequences, about two fifths of them seen just once. The sequenced sample was blood, either unsorted or a sorted T cell fraction (not recorded which). Receptor source: a human donor who was either an allogeneic HSCT recipient or a stem cell or donor lymphocyte infusion donor (not recorded which). It is not recorded whose cells these are; they may come from a transplant donor. Both conserved end residues are part of each CDR3. Some rows have no size entry. The others give once, few or many, or a class for an expanded clone.

size,J,V,CDR3
-,TRBJ1-2,TRBV10-3,CAISETGYGYTF
few,TRBJ1-6,TRBV9,CASSVEYRLEGHSPLHF
-,TRBJ2-3,TRBV4-1,CASSHHQGTDTQYF
-,TRBJ1-5,TRBV6-1,CASRRQYHSNQPQHF
few,TRBJ1-1,TRBV7-9,CASSLGRRGDTEAFF
few,TRBJ1-1,TRBV3-1,CASSQKDRVNTEAFF
few,TRBJ2-3,TRBV2,CASSGTDVYDTQYF
-,TRBJ2-6,TRBV28,CASRLGSSGANVLTF
-,TRBJ2-7,TRBV27,CASSLRTSYEQYF
many,TRBJ1-5,TRBV27,CASTMVPSHVTQHF
-,TRBJ1-1,TRBV5-6,CASSPDRSWTEAFF
-,TRBJ2-7,TRBV12-3/TRBV12-4,CASRGLGAYEQYF
-,TRBJ1-6,TRBV9,CASSVGTGLNSPIHF
-,TRBJ1-2,TRBV7-2,CASGRLGTGGYTF
-,TRBJ2-1,TRBV11-2,CASSLSFTGGDEQFF
few,TRBJ2-2,TRBV27,CASSLGPGNTGELFF
-,TRBJ2-5,TRBV5-1,CASSFGGPEETQYF
-,TRBJ1-2,TRBV12-3/TRBV12-4,CASSLAWGQAGYTF
-,TRBJ1-2,TRBV7-2,CASSSPGHLSNYGYTF
-,TRBJ2-3,TRBV5-1,CASTQGLSTDTQYF
-,TRBJ2-5,TRBV9,CASSAPAQETQYF
few,TRBJ1-1,TRBV27,CASSSLRGLRPPTEAFF
-,TRBJ1-6,TRBV5-5,CASSLGGGESSPLHF
once,TRBJ1-2,TRBV6-8,CASSHMDRPNRGYTF
-,TRBJ2-7,TRBV12-3/TRBV12-4,CASSFDAGGFHYEQYF
few,TRBJ2-3,TRBV5-1,CASSYSTDTQYF
-,TRBJ2-5,TRBV5-6,CASSLVPGGQLGETQYF
-,TRBJ1-2,TRBV12-3/TRBV12-4,CASTGDRGYGYTF
few,TRBJ1-1,TRBV9,CASSVVDRIGTEAFF
-,TRBJ1-1,TRBV5-6,CASSLEGWVNTEAFF
-,TRBJ1-4,TRBV7-2,CASSLSGVTNEKLFF
-,TRBJ1-1,TRBV3-1,CASPPRGLNTEAFF
many,TRBJ1-1,TRBV29-1,CSVEMNTEAFF
-,TRBJ1-1,TRBV6-5,CASSYSKTGGFTEAFF
few,TRBJ1-6,TRBV12-3/TRBV12-4,CASSLAGWLDNSPLHF
-,TRBJ2-6,TRBV12-3/TRBV12-4,CASSLVRANVLTF
few,TRBJ2-1,TRBV12-3/TRBV12-4,CASSSSGTRGFF
once,TRBJ2-7,TRBV9,CASSGRQGAVYEQYF
many,TRBJ1-5,TRBV7-9,CASSFQGNQPQHF
-,TRBJ1-2,TRBV12-3/TRBV12-4,CASSLRSTDYGYTF
-,TRBJ2-3,TRBV9,CASSGLHTDTQYF
-,TRBJ1-2,TRBV5-1,CASSLGQGTNYGYTF
-,TRBJ2-7,TRBV9,CASSPKGSGIEQYF
few,TRBJ1-3,TRBV4-2,CASKGNTIYF
-,TRBJ1-1,TRBV20-1,CSATTGVNTEAFF
-,TRBJ2-1,TRBV11-2,CASSPTQLGSRNEQFF
few,TRBJ1-1,TRBV29-1,CSVSRTGGVNTEAFF
-,TRBJ1-2,TRBV29-1,CSVEGGDRDRYGYTF
-,TRBJ2-5,TRBV5-1,CASSFLQETQYF
-,TRBJ1-2,TRBV12-3/TRBV12-4,CASIGLGGYTF
-,TRBJ2-2,TRBV5-1,CASSRGQVMNTGELFF
few,TRBJ2-6,TRBV28,CASSPPVGSGANVLTF